The rows below give T cell receptor beta chains drawn from one sample of a study of blood T cell repertoires in COVID-19. This table comes from immunoSEQ multiplex PCR, and its TCRdb copy is limited to in-frame clones, with some not included. Among about 180,000 clones listed, around 83% were seen once. The source material was peripheral blood. Receptors originate from a woman in her 70s with COVID-19, enrolled during active disease. Each CDR3 is given without its conserved first and last residue. Each record gives: clone size, V gene, CDR3 length, J gene, CDR3 protein. The size entry is marked missing in some rows and otherwise reads once, few, many or a size class.

NA	TRBV20-1	9	TRBJ2-5	SARSKETQY
NA	TRBV11-3	12	TRBJ2-7	ASSPGQGLAEQY
NA	TRBV19	13	TRBJ2-1	ASNRGDRGSNEQF
NA	TRBV7-6	14	TRBJ1-5	ASSPTDRGNGQPQH
NA	TRBV4-1	11	TRBJ2-7	ASSQHSGYEQY
NA	TRBV14	13	TRBJ2-1	ASSQKPGTYNEQF
NA	TRBV27	14	TRBJ2-5	ASSSTSGSYVETQY
NA	TRBV5-6	16	TRBJ1-2	ASSLAGQGKRTNYGYT
NA	TRBV19	13	TRBJ2-7	ASSVRDRGAYEQY
NA	TRBV30	12	TRBJ1-6	AWNGQGYNSPLH
NA	TRBV4-3	16	TRBJ1-5	ASSQDPAGTGSNQPQH
NA	TRBV28	12	TRBJ1-1	ASSLTGIYTEAF
NA	TRBV29-1	14	TRBJ2-2	SVEDWTGSLPGELF
NA	TRBV6-6	15	TRBJ2-5	ASSPATAGGGYETQY
NA	TRBV9	12	TRBJ2-2	ASSVSRGSGELF
NA	TRBV12-5	13	TRBJ2-3	ASGPGTSGTDTQY
NA	TRBV19	13	TRBJ1-3	ASSVSGISGNTIY
NA	TRBV4-1	14	TRBJ2-2	ASSQVLAANTGELF
NA	TRBV15	15	TRBJ1-1	ATSRDHLGQPNTEAF
NA	TRBV5-4	13	TRBJ2-1	ASNGVSGRVYEQF
NA	TRBV18	12	TRBJ2-7	ASSRAGGTYEQY
NA	TRBV5-4	13	TRBJ2-5	ASSFIAGSQETQY
few	TRBV30	9	TRBJ1-2	AWRLTYGYT
NA	TRBV11-3	14	TRBJ2-2	ASSSSGTGSTGELF
NA	TRBV5-6	12	TRBJ1-2	ASSLVGGALGYT
few	TRBV9	13	TRBJ2-1	ASSVETSGRNEQF
NA	TRBV4-3	13	TRBJ2-3	ASSIAGTTADTQY
NA	TRBV7-2	14	TRBJ2-7	ASSLGSGDTSYEQY
NA	TRBV28	13	TRBJ2-2	ASTLAGVRSGELF
NA	TRBV11-1	14	TRBJ2-5	ASSLAFTAGQETQY
NA	TRBV5-5	15	TRBJ2-7	ASSLMGQGGSSYEQY
NA	TRBV6-5	13	TRBJ2-5	ASSYSLQGSETQY
NA	TRBV5-1	13	TRBJ2-1	ASSLGDNSYNEQF
NA	TRBV4-3	13	TRBJ1-2	ASSQDIGLQGGYT
NA	TRBV6-6	13	TRBJ2-7	ASSYGDSYAYEQY
NA	TRBV27	14	TRBJ2-7	ASSLVRGSGAYEQY
NA	TRBV7-2	10	TRBJ2-5	ASSYDRGAQY